These 26 T cell receptor beta chains originate from one sample sequenced in a study of T cells in Graves' hyperthyroidism and ophthalmopathy. From RNA transcripts, TCR beta CDR3 regions were amplified. The TCR CDR3 first-round RT-PCR relied on the HTBI primer set. Each CDR3 protein is one row after TCRdb ran MiXCR on the multiplex PCR reads. The repertoire consists of 500,000 to 600,000 distinct CDR3 sequences, with about 20% occurring once and the leading ten covering over 45%. Sequencing input: blood. The receptors were sampled from a man aged 40-55 years with Graves' ophthalmopathy.

J is TRBJ1-4 and V is TRBV12-3 or TRBV12-4, with 9 bases matching TRBD1. This CDR3 contains 16 residues. The V and J ends lost 2 bases and 7 bases, in that order; junction bases with no gene match: 8. The CDR3 DNA reads TGTGCCAGCAGTTTACGCCGGGACAGGGTTCCTGAAAAACTGTTTTTT. Its protein product is CASSLRRDRVPEKLFF.

The chain couples TRBV6-1 to TRBJ2-1, with TRBD1 matching 7 bases. This CDR3 comprises 14 residues. The germline V gene encodes CDR1 MNHNS and CDR2 SASEGT. Losses at the gene ends were 5 bases for V and 6 bases for J; bases not matched to a gene: 7. The CDR3, as DNA: TGTGCCAGCAGTCCCTCGGACAGGCTCAATGAGCAGTTCTTC. Translation gives CASSPSDRLNEQFF.

In the case of this clonotype: A much larger clone sits a single nucleotide away, making a read error possible. J is TRBJ2-1 and V is TRBV11-2, with TRBD2 identical over 16 bases. Looked up from germline, CDR1 is SGHAT and CDR2 is FQNNGV. The ends lost 8 bases at V and 7 bases at J; junction bases unmatched: 17. The CDR3 has 19 amino acids. The DNA for the CDR3 is TGTGCCAGCGGATACCCCCCTACCGGGACTAGCGGGAGGGAAAATGAGCAGTTCTTC. Translating gives CASGYPPTGTSGRENEQFF.

The V call is TRBV4-2, the J call TRBJ2-7, with no clear D. The germline V gene encodes CDR1 LGHNA and CDR2 YNFKEQ. The CDR3 covers 15 residues. V lost 0 bases, J lost 2 bases, and 11 bases lay in between. The CDR3 DNA reads as TGTGCCAGCAGCCAAGACCGCGGAGCCACCTACGAGCAGTACTTC. The encoded protein is CASSQDRGATYEQYF.

This clonotype was observed at least ten times. The chain's CDR3 is CASTGQGDSPGYEQYF. The CDR3 DNA sequence: TGTGCCAGCACTGGTCAGGGCGACAGTCCCGGCTACGAGCAGTACTTC. The chain uses TRBV11-2 and TRBJ2-7, with a possible D match to TRBD1 (5 bases). The CDR3 length is 16 residues. Germline V lookup: CDR1 SGHAT, CDR2 FQNNGV. Trimming shortened V by 7 bases and J by 3 bases, and 22 bases separated the two germline ends.

This clonotype was detected a few times. J is TRBJ1-3 and V is TRBV2, with TRBD1 matching 8 bases. This CDR3 spans 15 amino acids. Germline assignment: CDR1 SNHLY and CDR2 FYNNEI. Trimming removed 6 bases from V and 4 bases from J; junction bases left unmatched: 8. The CDR3 DNA reads as TGTGCCAGCAGCGTCGGGACAGGCGACGGAAACACCATATATTTT. Translated: CASSVGTGDGNTIYF.

Note on this clonotype: It may be a read error: a sequence one base away is much more abundant. The CDR3 protein is CVSSYPERLGGEQYF. CDR3 coding DNA: TGTGTCAGCAGTTACCCGGAACGACTCGGGGGCGAGCAGTACTTC. The chain employs TRBV6-5 and TRBJ2-7; D possibly corresponds to TRBD2 (6 bases). The CDR3 is 15 residues long. Germline CDR1 and CDR2: MNHEY and SVGAGI.

This chain joins TRBV3-1 and TRBJ1-2; 10 bases agree with TRBD1. CDR3 length equals 16 residues. J gave up 6 bases and V 6 bases, and 13 bases lay outside the gene matches. Germline-derived CDR1 and CDR2 are LGHDT and YNNKEL (reference sequence). The CDR3 region has the DNA TGTGCCAGCAGGTCCCCAGGGACAGGGGCGGCGAATGGCTACACCTTC. It yields the protein CASRSPGTGAANGYTF.

This clonotype was found many times. The chain has TRBV7-6 and TRBJ2-1; D is unclear. This CDR3 is built from 16 residues. The V end lost 5 bases, the J end lost 7 bases, and 21 bases lay between the germline ends. Germline V gene sequence: CDR1 SGHVS, CDR2 FNYEAQ. The CDR3 protein is CASSTRGATLVNEQFF. The CDR3 DNA reads as TGTGCCAGCAGCACCCGAGGAGCCACTTTAGTAAATGAGCAGTTCTTC.

The gene calls are TRBV20-1 and TRBJ2-7; TRBD2 aligns across 13 bases. The germline CDR1 and CDR2 sequences are DFQATT and SNEGSKA (reference sequence). The V segment lost 1 base and the J segment 6 bases; nucleotides outside the gene matches: 15. CDR3 length: 18 amino acids. Written as DNA, the CDR3 is TGCAGTGCTAGAGGTATGGGGTTCTTGGGACTAGCGGGAAGCGAGCAGTACTTC. Amino acid sequence: CSARGMGFLGLAGSEQYF.

The chain joins TRBV12-3 or TRBV12-4 to TRBJ1-1, with D unclear. V lost 10 bases, J lost 7 bases, and 10 bases lay in between. This CDR3 has 10 residues. CDR3 region: CATTTREAFF. In nucleotides, the CDR3 is TGTGCCACCACTACTCGTGAAGCTTTCTTT.

This clonotype was observed once. V usage is TRBV13 and J usage is TRBJ2-1, with 8 bases aligning to TRBD1. V dropped 2 bases and J dropped 1; count of bases not matched to a gene: 16. The CDR3 is made up of 20 amino acids. Looked up from germline, CDR1 is PRHDT and CDR2 is FYEKMQ (reference sequence). CDR3 nucleotides: TGTGCCAGCAGCTTATCCCTTAACAGGGGGGTCAGTAGGTCCTACAATGAGCAGTTCTTC. It yields the protein CASSLSLNRGVSRSYNEQFF.

The V call is TRBV7-2, the J call TRBJ1-2, with 9 bases identical to TRBD1. The junction had 12 bases not matched to a gene; V was cut back by 8 bases and J by 8 bases. The length of the CDR3 is 14 residues. Germline values: CDR1 SGHTA, CDR2 FQGNSA. This CDR3 is CASGGQGATKGYTF. DNA of the CDR3: TGTGCCAGCGGGGGACAGGGTGCCACTAAGGGCTACACCTTC.

This clonotype was recorded at least ten times. The rearrangement uses TRBV2 and TRBJ2-7; D remains unclear. CDR1 SNHLY and CDR2 FYNNEI come from the germline V gene. The CDR3 length is 16 residues. Trimming took 1 base from V and 0 from J, leaving 13 bases between them. The CDR3 loop is CASSEEPAGLSYEQYF. The CDR3 nucleotides read TGTGCCAGCAGTGAAGAACCCGCCGGTCTCTCCTACGAGCAGTACTTC.

The V gene is TRBV20-1, the J gene TRBJ1-3; D not certain. The CDR3 totals 12 residues. V was clipped by 6 bases and J by 4 bases, with 10 bases between them. Germline assignment: CDR1 DFQATT and CDR2 SNEGSKA (reference sequence). As DNA, the CDR3 is TGCAGTGCCCAGTGGGAGGGAAACACCATATATTTT. Translated: CSAQWEGNTIYF.

Ten or more counts support this clonotype. CDR3: CASSEGAGDSNQPQHF. DNA of the CDR3: TGTGCCAGCAGTGAAGGGGCGGGGGACAGCAATCAGCCCCAGCATTTT. This sequence joins TRBV6-1 and TRBJ1-5, with TRBD1 as a possible D gene (5 bases). The CDR3 totals 16 residues. The germline gives CDR1 MNHNS, CDR2 SASEGT. The V end was cut by 1 base, the J end by 1 base, with 11 bases between.

This clonotype came up many times. This sequence joins TRBV7-2 and TRBJ1-1; a possible D gene is TRBD1 (5 bases). The CDR3 is 16 amino acids. With 4 bases removed from V and 0 bases from J, the gap between germline ends came to 15 bases. Per the germline V gene, CDR1 is SGHTA and CDR2 is FQGNSA. The CDR3 nucleotides read TGTGCCAGCAGCTCCGTCGTCGACAGTCTGAACACTGAAGCTTTCTTT. Translation: CASSSVVDSLNTEAFF. Combining the CDR3 with reference TRBV7-2 and TRBJ1-1 gives the whole variable domain GAGVSQSPSNKVTEKGKDVELRCDPISGHTALYWYRQSLGQGLEFLIYFQGNSAPDKSGLPSDRFSAERTGGSVSTLTIQRTQQEDSAVYLCASSSVVDSLNTEAFFGQGTRLTVV.

This clonotype was seen many times. The V call is TRBV2, the J call TRBJ1-4, with 8 bases matching TRBD1. With 6 bases clipped from V and 7 bases from J, the junction kept 10 bases outside the gene matches. The CDR3 totals 15 residues. CDR1 is SNHLY, CDR2 FYNNEI, per germline. The CDR3 nucleotides read TGTGCCAGCAGGTCCACGGGACAGGAGCCTGAAAAACTGTTTTTT. Protein sequence: CASRSTGQEPEKLFF.

Concerning this clonotype: A much larger clone lies one base from this, so it may be a read error. V is TRBV2 and J is TRBJ2-7, with D unclear. TRBJ2-1 matches the DNA end more closely, so the J call is doubtful. The length of the CDR3 is 12 residues. CDR1 is SNHLY and CDR2 is FYNNEI in the germline V gene. CDR3 loop: CASSELSSEQFF. In DNA form, the CDR3 reads TGTGCCAGCAGTGAACTGTCCTCCGAGCAGTTCTTC.

The table lists this clonotype with a few counts. The gene calls are TRBV10-2 and TRBJ2-7; 8 bases are shared with TRBD1. J was trimmed by 6 bases and V by 8 bases; bases with no gene match: 6. The CDR3 totals 12 residues. Germline CDR1 is WSHSY and CDR2 is SAAADI. The CDR3 DNA reads TGCGCCAGCTTGACAGGGGCAAGCGAGCAGTACTTC. Translation: CASLTGASEQYF.

This clonotype showed up many times. The V call is TRBV7-9, the J call TRBJ2-7; D not certain. Germline V gives CDR1 SEHNR, CDR2 FQNEAQ (reference sequence). The CDR3 loop spans 15 amino acids. Trimming removed 1 base from V and 2 bases from J, with 12 bases in between. The CDR3 loop is CASSLGAAVTYEQYF. The CDR3 nucleotides read TGTGCCAGCAGCTTAGGGGCCGCTGTGACCTACGAGCAGTACTTC.

In this sample, this clonotype turned up many times. The rearrangement joins TRBV2 to TRBJ2-7; D gene uncertain. This CDR3 region has 12 residues. The germline CDR1 and CDR2 sequences are SNHLY and FYNNEI. Trimming shortened V by 5 bases and J by 6 bases, and 11 bases separated the two germline ends. As DNA, the CDR3 is TGTGCCAGCAGTATACAGAAAGTCGAGCAGTACTTC. It codes for CASSIQKVEQYF.

In this sample, this clonotype turned up many times. The chain recombines TRBV30 with TRBJ1-1, with D unresolved. The CDR3 spans 12 residues. With 4 bases removed from V and 3 bases from J, the gap between germline ends came to 9 bases. Germline CDR1 reads GTSNPN; CDR2 reads SVGIG (reference sequence). CDR3 DNA sequence: TGTGCCTGGAAAATCGGCTACACTGAAGCTTTCTTT. Amino acid sequence: CAWKIGYTEAFF.

This chain links TRBV4-3 with TRBJ2-1, with TRBD2 as a possible D gene (6 bases). This CDR3 is built from 17 residues. Trimming took off 0 bases at V and 1 base at J, with 13 bases between the two ends. Germline values: CDR1 LGHNA, CDR2 YSLEER. This CDR3 is CASSQDVSRDSYNEQFF. Written as DNA, the CDR3 is TGCGCCAGCAGCCAAGATGTGTCGCGGGATTCCTACAATGAGCAGTTCTTC.

A few counts support this clonotype. The chain links TRBV5-4 to TRBJ2-1; D is unclear. Trimming shortened V by 3 bases and J by 4 bases, and 8 bases separated the two germline ends. This CDR3 contains 13 residues. Germline CDR1 and CDR2: SGHNT and YYREEE (reference sequence). CDR3 DNA sequence: TGTGCCAGCAGCTCCCCTTATTACAATGAGCAGTTCTTC. Amino acids: CASSSPYYNEQFF.

This clonotype was picked up a small number of times. V is TRBV7-9 and J is TRBJ2-1; the D is unclear. The CDR3 has 14 amino acids. Per germline, CDR1 SEHNR and CDR2 FQNEAQ (reference sequence). V dropped 1 base and J dropped 3 bases, with 7 bases sitting between them. CDR3 bases: TGTGCCAGCAGCTTAGTAGGGAACTACAATGAGCAGTTCTTC. Amino acid sequence: CASSLVGNYNEQFF.